This T cell receptor beta chain was captured by sequencing in a study of T cell responses to AZD1222 COVID-19 vaccine. Study details: Combined were second doses at about 4 or about 12 weeks.

Findings and limits, study-wide: In the spike-specific TCR repertoire, nearly half reportedly target unmutated variant regions. Seropositivity was recorded at baseline in only five to seven AZD1222 recipients. Spike-specific TCR breadth and depth rose after two AZD1222 doses.

As for this clone: Its antigen remains unidentified.

Libraries were prepared by immunoSEQ multiplex PCR; TCRdb keeps only in-frame clonotypes and omits some of them. The sample contains about 140,000 clones, 80% to 95% of which appear only once. The specimen comprised peripheral blood, sampled on day 0 of AZD1222 vaccination. The origin of this receptor is an adult in good health.

CDR3 region: CASRLEQGRNYGYTF. Written as DNA, the CDR3 is TGTGCCAGTAGACTGGAACAGGGGAGAAACTATGGCTACACCTTC. This chain uses TRBV19 with TRBJ1-2; 7 nucleotides match TRBD1. CDR3 length: 15 amino acids. CDR1 is LNHDA and CDR2 is SQIVND in the germline V gene (reference sequence). Trimming took 6 bases from V and 2 from J; bases not matched to a gene: 9.